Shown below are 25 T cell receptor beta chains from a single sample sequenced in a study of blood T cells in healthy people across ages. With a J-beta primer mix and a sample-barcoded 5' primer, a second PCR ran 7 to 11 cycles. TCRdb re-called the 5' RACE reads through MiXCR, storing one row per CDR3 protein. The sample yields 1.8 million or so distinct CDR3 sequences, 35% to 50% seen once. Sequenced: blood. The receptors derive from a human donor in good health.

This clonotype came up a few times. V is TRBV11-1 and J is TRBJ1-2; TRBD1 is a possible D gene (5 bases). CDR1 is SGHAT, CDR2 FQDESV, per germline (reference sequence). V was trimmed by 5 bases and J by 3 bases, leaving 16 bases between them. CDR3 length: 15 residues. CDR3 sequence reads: CASSRSPEGYYGYTF. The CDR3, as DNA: TGTGCCAGCAGCCGTAGCCCCGAGGGGTACTATGGCTACACCTTC.

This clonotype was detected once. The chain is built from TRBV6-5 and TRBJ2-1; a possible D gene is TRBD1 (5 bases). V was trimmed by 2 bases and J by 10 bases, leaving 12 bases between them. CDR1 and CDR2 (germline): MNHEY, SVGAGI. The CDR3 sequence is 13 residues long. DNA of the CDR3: TGTGCCAGCAGTTACGGGGCTTCCTACGAGCAGTTCTTC. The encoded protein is CASSYGASYEQFF.

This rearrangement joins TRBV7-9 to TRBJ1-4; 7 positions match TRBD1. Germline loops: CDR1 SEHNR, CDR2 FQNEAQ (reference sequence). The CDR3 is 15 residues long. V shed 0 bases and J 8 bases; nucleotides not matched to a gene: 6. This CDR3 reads CASSLAGGDSEKLFF. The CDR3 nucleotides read TGTGCCAGCAGCTTAGCCGGAGGGGACAGCGAAAAACTGTTTTTT.

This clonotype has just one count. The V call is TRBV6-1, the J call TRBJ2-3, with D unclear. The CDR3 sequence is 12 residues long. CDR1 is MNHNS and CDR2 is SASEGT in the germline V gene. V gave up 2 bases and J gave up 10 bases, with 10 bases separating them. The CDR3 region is CASSESRAAQYF. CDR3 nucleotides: TGTGCCAGCAGTGAAAGCCGTGCTGCGCAGTATTTT.

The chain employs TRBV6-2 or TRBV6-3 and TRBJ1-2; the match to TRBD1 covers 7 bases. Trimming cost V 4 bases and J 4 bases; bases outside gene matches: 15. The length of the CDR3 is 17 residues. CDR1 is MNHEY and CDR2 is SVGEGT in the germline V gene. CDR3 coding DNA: TGTGCCAGCAGTTCAGGAGGGGGCCTTACCAGACTCTATGGCTACACCTTC. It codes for CASSSGGGLTRLYGYTF.

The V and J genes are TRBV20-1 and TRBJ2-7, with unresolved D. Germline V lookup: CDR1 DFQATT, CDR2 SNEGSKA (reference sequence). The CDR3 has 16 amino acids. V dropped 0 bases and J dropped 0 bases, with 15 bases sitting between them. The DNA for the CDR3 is TGCAGTGCTAGAGATCGTACAGATCCTAGCTCCTACGAGCAGTACTTC. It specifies CSARDRTDPSSYEQYF.

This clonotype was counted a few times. This CDR3 reads CASREGGVEQYF. The CDR3 DNA follows: TGTGCCAGCCGTGAAGGGGGTGTCGAGCAGTACTTC. The chain couples TRBV28 to TRBJ2-7, with a tentative D call TRBD1 (6 bases). V was clipped by 8 bases and J by 6 bases, with 14 bases between them. This CDR3 comprises 12 residues. Germline loops: CDR1 MDHEN, CDR2 SYDVKM. Looking up the rest from reference TRBV28 and TRBJ2-7 gives the full variable domain: DVKVTQSSRYLVKRTGEKVFLECVQDMDHENMFWYRQDPGLGLRLIYFSYDVKMKEKGDIPEGYSVSREKKERFSLILESASTNQTSMYLCASREGGVEQYFGPGTRLTVT.

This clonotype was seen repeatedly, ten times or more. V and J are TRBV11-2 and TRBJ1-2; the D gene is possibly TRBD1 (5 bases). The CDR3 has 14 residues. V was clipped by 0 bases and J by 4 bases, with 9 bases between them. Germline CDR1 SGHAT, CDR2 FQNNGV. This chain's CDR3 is CASSLERGSYGYTF. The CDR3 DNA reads TGTGCCAGCAGCTTAGAGAGGGGATCCTATGGCTACACCTTC.

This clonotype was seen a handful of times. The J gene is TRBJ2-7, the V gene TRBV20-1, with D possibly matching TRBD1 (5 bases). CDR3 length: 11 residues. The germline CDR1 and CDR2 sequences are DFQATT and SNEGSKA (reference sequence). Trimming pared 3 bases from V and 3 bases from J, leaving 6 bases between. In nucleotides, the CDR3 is TGCAGTGCTAGGGACATCTACGAGCAGTACTTC. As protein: CSARDIYEQYF.

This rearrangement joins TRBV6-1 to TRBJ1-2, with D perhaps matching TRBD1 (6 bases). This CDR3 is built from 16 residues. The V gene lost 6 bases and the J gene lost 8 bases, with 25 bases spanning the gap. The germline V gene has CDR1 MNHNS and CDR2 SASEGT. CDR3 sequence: CASSVASGLTQGGYTF. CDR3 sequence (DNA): TGTGCCAGCAGCGTCGCATCGGGTCTAACCCAGGGGGGCTACACCTTC.

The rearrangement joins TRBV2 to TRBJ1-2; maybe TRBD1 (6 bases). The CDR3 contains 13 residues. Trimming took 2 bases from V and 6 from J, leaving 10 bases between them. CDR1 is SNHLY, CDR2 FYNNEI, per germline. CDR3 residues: CASSESYRDGYTF. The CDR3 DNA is TGTGCCAGCAGTGAAAGTTACAGGGATGGCTACACCTTC.

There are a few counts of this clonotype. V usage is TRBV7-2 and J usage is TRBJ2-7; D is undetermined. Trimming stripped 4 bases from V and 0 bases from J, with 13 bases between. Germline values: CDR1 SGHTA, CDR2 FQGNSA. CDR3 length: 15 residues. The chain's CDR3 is CASSSRWRSSYEQYF. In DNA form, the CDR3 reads TGTGCCAGCAGCTCTAGGTGGAGATCCTCCTACGAGCAGTACTTC.

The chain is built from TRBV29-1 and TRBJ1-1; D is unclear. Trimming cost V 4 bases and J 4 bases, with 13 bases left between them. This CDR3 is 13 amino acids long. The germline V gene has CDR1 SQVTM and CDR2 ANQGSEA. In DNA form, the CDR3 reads TGCAGCGTTGTAAGGACCCGGGGCACTGAAGCTTTCTTT. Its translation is CSVVRTRGTEAFF.

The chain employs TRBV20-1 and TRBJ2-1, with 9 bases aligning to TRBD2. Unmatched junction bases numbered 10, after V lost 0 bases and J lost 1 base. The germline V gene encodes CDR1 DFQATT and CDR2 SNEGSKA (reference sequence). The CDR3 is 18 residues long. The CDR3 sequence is CSARDQRGGARSYNEQFF. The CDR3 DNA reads TGCAGTGCTAGAGATCAACGCGGGGGGGCTAGGTCCTACAATGAGCAGTTCTTC.

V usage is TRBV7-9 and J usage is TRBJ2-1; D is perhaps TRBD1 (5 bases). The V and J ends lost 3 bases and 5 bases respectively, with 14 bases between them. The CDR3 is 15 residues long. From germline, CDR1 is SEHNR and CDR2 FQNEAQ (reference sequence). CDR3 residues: CASSFRYSRDNEQFF. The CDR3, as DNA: TGTGCCAGCAGCTTTAGGTATTCCAGGGACAATGAGCAGTTCTTC. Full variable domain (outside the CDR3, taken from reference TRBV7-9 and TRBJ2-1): DTGVSQNPRHKITKRGQNVTFRCDPISEHNRLYWYRQTLGQGPEFLTYFQNEAQLEKSRLLSDRFSAERPKGSFSTLEIQRTEQGDSAMYLCASSFRYSRDNEQFFGPGTRLTVL.

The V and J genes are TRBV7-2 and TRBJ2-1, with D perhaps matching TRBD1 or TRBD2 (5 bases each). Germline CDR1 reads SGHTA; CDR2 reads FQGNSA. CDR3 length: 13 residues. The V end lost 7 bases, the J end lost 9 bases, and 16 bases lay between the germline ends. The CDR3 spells CASTLGTLSEQFF. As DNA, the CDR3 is TGTGCCAGCACCCTAGGGACGTTAAGTGAGCAGTTCTTC.

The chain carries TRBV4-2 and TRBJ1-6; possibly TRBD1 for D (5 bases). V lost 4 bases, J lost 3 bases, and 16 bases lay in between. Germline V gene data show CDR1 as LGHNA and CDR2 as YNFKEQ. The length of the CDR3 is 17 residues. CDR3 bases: TGTGCCAGCAGCCGAGCCACCAGGGTGCACTATAATTCACCCCTCCACTTT. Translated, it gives CASSRATRVHYNSPLHF.

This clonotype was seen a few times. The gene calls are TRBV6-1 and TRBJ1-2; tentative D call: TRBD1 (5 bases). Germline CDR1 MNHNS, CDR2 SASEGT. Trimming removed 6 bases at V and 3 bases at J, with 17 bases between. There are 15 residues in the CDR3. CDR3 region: CASRGYRTYDYGYTF. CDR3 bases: TGTGCCAGCAGAGGCTACAGGACTTATGACTATGGCTACACCTTC.

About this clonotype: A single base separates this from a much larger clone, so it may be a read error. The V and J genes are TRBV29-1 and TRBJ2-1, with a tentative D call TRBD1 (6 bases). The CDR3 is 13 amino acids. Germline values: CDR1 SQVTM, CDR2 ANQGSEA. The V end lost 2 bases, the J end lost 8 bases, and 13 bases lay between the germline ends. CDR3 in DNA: TGCAGCGTTGAACAGGGGAATAGGTATGAGCAGTTCTTC. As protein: CSVEQGNRYEQFF.

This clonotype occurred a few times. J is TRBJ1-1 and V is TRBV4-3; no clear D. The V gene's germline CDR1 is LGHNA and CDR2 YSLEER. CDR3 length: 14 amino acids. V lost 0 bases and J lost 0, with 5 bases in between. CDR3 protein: CASSQEDVNTEAFF. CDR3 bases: TGCGCCAGCAGCCAAGAAGACGTGAACACTGAAGCTTTCTTT.

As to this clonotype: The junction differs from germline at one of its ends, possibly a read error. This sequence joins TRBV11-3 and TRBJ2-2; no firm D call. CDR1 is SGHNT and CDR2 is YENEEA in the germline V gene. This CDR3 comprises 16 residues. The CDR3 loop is CASSLAALVGTGELFF. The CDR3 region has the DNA TGTGCCAGCAGTTTAGCAGCTCTAGTCGGCACCGGGGAGCTGTTTTTT.

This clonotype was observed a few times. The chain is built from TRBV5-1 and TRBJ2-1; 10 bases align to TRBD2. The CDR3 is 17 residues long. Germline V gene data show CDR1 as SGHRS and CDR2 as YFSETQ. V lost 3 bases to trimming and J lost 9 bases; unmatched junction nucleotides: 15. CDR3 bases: TGCGCCAGCAGCTCTGGCAGGGCTAGCGGGGGTTGGGGTGAGCAGTTCTTC. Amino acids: CASSSGRASGGWGEQFF.

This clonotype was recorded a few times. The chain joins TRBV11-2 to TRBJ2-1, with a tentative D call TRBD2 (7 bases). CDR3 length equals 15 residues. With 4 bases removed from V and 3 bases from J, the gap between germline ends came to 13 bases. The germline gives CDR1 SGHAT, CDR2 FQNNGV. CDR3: CASSSGGSLYNEQFF. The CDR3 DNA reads TGTGCCAGCAGCTCGGGGGGCTCTCTCTACAATGAGCAGTTCTTC.

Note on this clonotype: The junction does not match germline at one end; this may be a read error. The chain's CDR3 is CASGVGQTPYEQYF. The CDR3 DNA is TGTGCCAGCGGCGTAGGTCAAACTCCCTACGAGCAGTACTTC. This chain links TRBV9 with TRBJ2-4; D gene unclear. The J call may be wrong; the DNA end is better matched by TRBJ2-7. CDR1 and CDR2 from the germline V gene are SGDLS and YYNGEE. The length of the CDR3 is 14 residues.

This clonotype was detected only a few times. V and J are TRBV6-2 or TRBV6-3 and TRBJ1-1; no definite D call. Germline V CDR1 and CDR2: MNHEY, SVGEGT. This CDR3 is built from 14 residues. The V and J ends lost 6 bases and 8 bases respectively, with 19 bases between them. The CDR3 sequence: CASSAAGSRHEAFF. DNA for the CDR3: TGTGCCAGCAGCGCAGCGGGGTCGCGGCACGAAGCTTTCTTT.